This T cell receptor (beta chain) was sequenced during a study of OX40 agonist ivuxolimab in advanced cancers. Background on the study: Ivuxolimab, an agonist antibody against OX40 (CD134), was given to patients. The mean age was roughly 60 years, ranging from about 23 to 85, with 65% to 90% of participants male.

This CDR3 is built from 18 residues. Germline V CDR1 and CDR2: SEHNR, FQNEAQ (reference sequence). Trimming took 7 bases from V and 4 from J, leaving 27 bases between them. This table comes from immunoSEQ multiplex PCR, and its TCRdb copy is limited to in-frame clones, with some not included. The table records some 66,000 clones, about 77% of them present only once. The study's findings and limits: CD4+ and CD8+ blood T cells expanded clonally by week 6 at 0.1 to 3.0 mg/kg. Normalized expansion of T-cell clones was also low for some nonresponders.

A word on this clone: Its target is not known.

The sequence derives from an adult with an advanced solid tumor such as melanoma, head and neck, liver or kidney cancer. The chain combines TRBV7-9 with TRBJ2-3; the D gene could be TRBD1 or TRBD2 (6 bases each). The material was CD4+ or CD8+ T cells sorted from blood, obtained in a trial of the OX40 agonist ivuxolimab. The CDR3 protein is CASTRRRVQGKVPDTQYF. Here the CDR3 DNA reads TGTGCCAGCACCAGGCGGAGGGTGCAGGGGAAAGTCCCAGATACGCAGTATTTT.